What follows is one T cell receptor (beta chain) and its context. The sample originates from a study of blood T cell repertoires in COVID-19. On the study more broadly: Samples representing acute and convalescent COVID-19 were sourced from the United States, Italy and Spain. PBMCs, B-cell-depleted T cells, or T cells provided the cDNA or gDNA that made up the material.

Original data processing: Nucleated cell counts were estimated from reference gene primer amplification. The protocol was immunoSEQ multiplex PCR, while the TCRdb copy is restricted to in-frame clones and leaves out a portion. The V and J calls and clone size were taken over from that table, and D and trimming were inferred from the DNA. In the table there are approximately 250,000 clones, roughly 84% of which are singletons. The V and J ends lost 6 bases and 10 bases, in that order; junction bases with no gene match: 15. There are 17 residues in the CDR3. Germline CDR1 SNHLY, CDR2 FYNNEI. Sequencing used peripheral blood. This sequence originates from a human donor in a cohort sampled during active COVID-19. The chain has TRBV2 and TRBJ2-1; 13 nucleotides match TRBD2. CDR3 DNA sequence: TGTGCCAGCAGGAAATGGATTGGACTAGCGGGGGAGGGGGAGCAGTTCTTC. This codes for CASRKWIGLAGEGEQFF.